Only a few counts were recorded for the clone carrying this T cell receptor (beta chain). What it binds is not known. The investigators reverse transcribed all of the isolated RNA, so they sequenced expressed TCRB transcripts. Reads from naive, central memory and regulatory T cell samples averaged approximately 3.7 million. The data were produced by immunoSEQ multiplex PCR, yet TCRdb's version contains in-frame clones alone and is incomplete. Found here are about 290,000 clones, 7.5% to 9.5% of them singletons; the top ten hold 1%. CDR1 is SEHNR and CDR2 is FQNEAQ in the germline V gene (reference sequence). J was trimmed by 4 bases and V by 5 bases; bases with no gene match: 16. CDR3 length equals 18 residues. The data belong to a study of beta chain features in type 1 diabetes. Study at large: Healthy donors and patients showed comparable age, gender and cell yields. Overall study results and limits: It was among patients, rather than healthy donors, that naive, central memory and Treg TCRB repertoires appeared more similar. VDJ junctions in type 1 diabetes patients carried more deletions and fewer insertions.

The specimen sequenced was central memory CD4+ T cells from blood. This rearrangement joins TRBV7-9 to TRBJ1-2; 10 positions match TRBD1. This clonotype originated in a woman between 18 and 29 years old in good health. The CDR3 region is CASSPLTGGPRARYGYTF. In nucleotides, the CDR3 is TGTGCCAGCAGCCCTTTGACAGGGGGCCCAAGGGCGCGCTATGGCTACACCTTC.